A single sample is the source of the 24 T cell receptor beta chains below, sequenced in a study of monozygotic twins with inflammatory bowel disease. TCRdb re-called the 5' RACE reads and gives one entry per CDR3 protein, without DNA. The sample's table shows about 160,000 distinct CDR3 sequences. Source material: blood. These receptors all come from a human donor with ulcerative colitis or Crohn's disease, or a healthy co-twin of an affected twin (not recorded which).

This rearrangement joins TRBV6-1 to TRBJ1-6; TCRdb's D call, TRBD1, is unchecked because there is no DNA. There are 14 residues in the CDR3. Germline CDR1 reads MNHNS; CDR2 reads SASEGT. The CDR3 reads CASSLGGMDSPLHF.

This sequence joins TRBV9 and TRBJ2-7; TCRdb's D call of TRBD2 is untestable without DNA. The CDR3 extends over 16 amino acids. Germline V gene sequence: CDR1 SGDLS, CDR2 YYNGEE. CDR3 in amino acids: CASSVGASGSTYEQYF.

The chain links TRBV6-1 to TRBJ1-1; absent DNA, TCRdb's TRBD1 call cannot be checked. The length of the CDR3 is 13 residues. The germline V gene encodes CDR1 MNHNS and CDR2 SASEGT. The CDR3 protein is CASRGTLDTEAFF.

The genes are TRBV15 and TRBJ2-7. The CDR3 contains 14 residues. Germline V gene sequence: CDR1 LNHNV, CDR2 YYDKDF (reference sequence). The CDR3 sequence: CATSRVDVSYEQYF.

This chain links TRBV5-1 with TRBJ2-1; there is no DNA to check the TCRdb D call of TRBD1. The CDR3 covers 15 residues. Per germline, CDR1 SGHRS and CDR2 YFSETQ. The CDR3 sequence is CASSLAGQPFNEQFF.

The chain carries TRBV4-1 and TRBJ1-4. This CDR3 has 16 residues. CDR1 and CDR2 (germline): MGHRA, YSYEKL. Here the CDR3 reads CASSQGSGSTNEKLFF.

The V gene is TRBV15, the J gene TRBJ1-6. Germline V gives CDR1 LNHNV, CDR2 YYDKDF (reference sequence). The CDR3 is made up of 15 amino acids. The CDR3: CATSRDTSTGSPLHF.

CDR3 residues: CATSDTGQGNYEQYF. The chain combines TRBV24-1 with TRBJ2-7; TCRdb outputs TRBD1, but without DNA this stays unchecked. Germline CDR1 and CDR2: KGHDR and SFDVKD. The CDR3 has 15 residues.

The chain employs TRBV25-1 and TRBJ2-7; TCRdb picks TRBD1, but there is no DNA to check that call. The CDR3 runs to 13 residues. CDR1 MGHDK and CDR2 SYGVNS come from the germline V gene. CDR3: CASSDTGAREQYF.

The J gene is TRBJ2-7, the V gene TRBV20-1; the TRBD2 assignment by TCRdb is unverifiable without DNA. The CDR3 spans 14 residues. CDR1 and CDR2 (germline): DFQATT, SNEGSKA (reference sequence). The CDR3: CSAPGPTSVGEQYF.

This sequence joins TRBV5-5 and TRBJ2-7; the D gene TCRdb calls, TRBD1, cannot be checked with no DNA. The germline V gene has CDR1 SGHKS and CDR2 YYEKEE (reference sequence). CDR3 length equals 14 residues. The CDR3 sequence: CASSLRQTTYEQYF.

V gene TRBV20-1 combines with J gene TRBJ1-5; the D call of TRBD1 rests on TCRdb alone, since no DNA is present to check it. Per germline, CDR1 DFQATT and CDR2 SNEGSKA (reference sequence). The CDR3 has 18 residues. The CDR3 reads CSARSRGGKIFSNQPQHF.

The V call is TRBV5-1, the J call TRBJ2-1. CDR3 length equals 14 residues. CDR1 SGHRS and CDR2 YFSETQ come from the germline V gene. The CDR3 protein is CSSSRQSSYNEQFF.

The chain carries TRBV7-9 and TRBJ1-6. From germline, CDR1 is SEHNR and CDR2 FQNEAQ (reference sequence). CDR3 length: 14 amino acids. The CDR3 loop reads CASSLEGYNSPLHF.

The chain is built from TRBV5-1 and TRBJ1-2; the D call of TRBD1 rests on TCRdb alone, since no DNA is present to check it. Germline-derived CDR1 and CDR2 are SGHRS and YFSETQ. The CDR3 contains 15 residues. The CDR3 loop is CASSFATGGYYGYTF.

The chain recombines TRBV24-1 with TRBJ2-7; TCRdb picks TRBD1, but there is no DNA to check that call. Looked up from germline, CDR1 is KGHDR and CDR2 is SFDVKD. CDR3 length equals 14 residues. The CDR3 reads CATSASQGAAEQYF.

The chain links TRBV18 to TRBJ2-5; TCRdb designates TRBD2, a call that cannot be tested without DNA. The CDR3 has 16 amino acids. Germline CDR1 reads KGHSH; CDR2 reads LQKENI. The CDR3 sequence is CASSRTVAEGRETQYF.

This chain joins TRBV18 and TRBJ1-2; TCRdb selects TRBD1, and the lack of DNA leaves this call unchecked. CDR3 size: 17 residues. In germline, CDR1 is KGHSH, CDR2 LQKENI. The CDR3 sequence: CASSPTPPGQGNYGYTF.

V usage is TRBV7-8 and J usage is TRBJ1-1; as DNA is missing, the TRBD1 call by TCRdb cannot be tested. The CDR3 is 15 residues long. The V gene's germline CDR1 is SGHVS and CDR2 FQNEAQ. CDR3 loop: CASSPTGVLNTEAFF.

The chain joins TRBV20-1 to TRBJ2-2; the TRBD2 assignment by TCRdb is unverifiable without DNA. CDR1 is DFQATT, CDR2 SNEGSKA, per germline (reference sequence). The CDR3 loop spans 18 amino acids. This chain's CDR3 is CSARKPGLAGGRNGELFF.

The J gene is TRBJ1-5, the V gene TRBV4-1; TCRdb gives TRBD1 as the D gene, but with no DNA this cannot be confirmed. The germline V gene encodes CDR1 MGHRA and CDR2 YSYEKL. The CDR3 has 17 residues. CDR3: CASSPGPTGGSNQPQHF.

The chain joins TRBV6-5 to TRBJ1-3; the TCRdb call, TRBD1, lacks DNA for checking. The length of the CDR3 is 17 residues. Germline CDR1 MNHEY, CDR2 SVGAGI. The CDR3: CASSYNRGTHSGNTIYF.

This chain links TRBV6-2 or TRBV6-3 with TRBJ2-7; as DNA is missing, the TRBD1 call by TCRdb cannot be tested. This CDR3 comprises 20 residues. CDR1 and CDR2 (germline): MNHEY, SVGEGT. CDR3 protein: CASSYSGQAKAPLPTYEQYF.

The CDR3 protein is CASSFDRGRGETQYF. This chain uses TRBV5-4 with TRBJ2-5; TCRdb returns TRBD1, unconfirmable since there is no DNA. The germline V gene encodes CDR1 SGHNT and CDR2 YYREEE (reference sequence). The length of the CDR3 is 15 residues.